The rows below give T cell receptor beta chains drawn from one sample of a study of cytomegalovirus exposure and HLA in healthy donors. Repertoires were generated with immunoSEQ multiplex PCR, while TCRdb's copy carries only in-frame clones and drops some. The sample carries fewer than 150,000 clones, roughly 80% recorded once. Material for sequencing was PBMCs. All receptors derive from a female donor in good health and CMV-seronegative. The CDR3 runs from the conserved cysteine through the conserved F or W. Fields, in order: V gene, clone size, J gene, D gene, CDR3 DNA, CDR3 protein. A D gene is named only where the DNA matches it firmly. Not every row has a clone size; where given, it reads once, few, many or a size class.

TRBV28	.	TRBJ1-1	.	TGTGCCAGCAGCCCTCCGGGGGTCGGAGCTTTCTTT	CASSPPGVGAFF
TRBV27	.	TRBJ2-1	TRBD1	TGTGCCAGCAGTACTTCCCGGGACAGCCACAATGAGCAGTTCTTC	CASSTSRDSHNEQFF
TRBV5-1	.	TRBJ1-1	.	TGCGCCAGCAGCGTGCACAGGGACCTGAACACTGAAGCTTTCTTT	CASSVHRDLNTEAFF
TRBV19	.	TRBJ2-1	TRBD2	TGTGCCAGTAGTACCTATACTAGCGGGAGTGCCTACAATGAGCAGTTCTTC	CASSTYTSGSAYNEQFF
TRBV11-2	.	TRBJ1-2	.	TGTGCCAGCAGCTTAGTAGTGGGAGACTATGGCTACACCTTC	CASSLVVGDYGYTF
TRBV5-6	.	TRBJ1-1	TRBD1	TGTGCCAGCAGCTTGCAGGACAGGGTGAACACTGAAGCTTTCTTT	CASSLQDRVNTEAFF
TRBV28	.	TRBJ1-3	.	TGTGCCAGCAGTTTGAGGGATTTCTCTGGAAACACCATATATTTT	CASSLRDFSGNTIYF
TRBV2	.	TRBJ1-2	.	TGTGCCAGCCGGACACCAACTAACTATGGCTACACCTTC	CASRTPTNYGYTF
TRBV28	.	TRBJ2-5	.	TGTGCCAGCAGTTTACCGCCTCGGGAGACCCAGTACTTC	CASSLPPRETQYF
TRBV2	.	TRBJ2-7	.	TGTGCCAGCAGTGAAGGGGCGGGGTCCCAGGGACGGGACGAGCAGTACTTC	CASSEGAGSQGRDEQYF
TRBV18	.	TRBJ2-5	TRBD1	TGTGCCAGCTCACTCAATTCCGGGACAGGGCTCTGGACCCAGTACTTC	CASSLNSGTGLWTQYF
TRBV6-1	.	TRBJ1-1	TRBD1	TGTGCCAGCAGTGGCGGGACAGGGGGCCCCATCGAAGCTTTCTTT	CASSGGTGGPIEAFF
TRBV29-1	.	TRBJ2-1	TRBD2	TGCAGCGTTGAAACTTACGGACTAGCGGGAGGAAGGAAGCAGTTCTTC	CSVETYGLAGGRKQFF
TRBV2	.	TRBJ2-2	.	TGTGCCAGCATGAGGCAGCCAAACACCGGGGAGCTGTTTTTT	CASMRQPNTGELFF
TRBV5-4	.	TRBJ2-7	TRBD2	TGTGCCAGCAGCCCTGGAGGACTAGCGAGAACCTACGAGCAGTACTTC	CASSPGGLARTYEQYF
TRBV5-4	.	TRBJ2-5	.	TGTGCCAGCAGCTTGGCCGTCGGTCCAGAGACCCAGTACTTC	CASSLAVGPETQYF
TRBV7-9	.	TRBJ2-7	.	TGTGCCAGCAGTACACTAGAGACGGGCTCCTACGAGCAGTACTTC	CASSTLETGSYEQYF
TRBV29-1	.	TRBJ2-7	TRBD2	TGCAGCGTCGCGGGACTAGCGGCCTACGAGCAGTACTTC	CSVAGLAAYEQYF
TRBV14	.	TRBJ2-7	.	TGTGCCAGCAGCCAAGATATCCGAGGGTGGAAGTACTTC	CASSQDIRGWKYF
TRBV28	.	TRBJ2-7	.	TGTGCCAGCAGTTTAATTGGGCCCGGCGAGCAGTACTTC	CASSLIGPGEQYF
TRBV29-1	.	TRBJ1-1	TRBD1	TGCAGCGTTGTCGGGACAGGGGAAGGGACTGAAGCTTTCTTT	CSVVGTGEGTEAFF
TRBV25-1	.	TRBJ2-5	TRBD1	TGTGCCAGCAGTGAATATACAGGGGCCCTCCGGGAGACCCAGTACTTC	CASSEYTGALRETQYF
TRBV9	.	TRBJ2-2	.	TGTGCCAGCAGCACCCGCGGGTCCCCGAACACCGGGGAGCTGTTTTTT	CASSTRGSPNTGELFF
TRBV2	.	TRBJ2-7	.	TGTGCCAGCAGCCTGGGCACCCTTTCCTACGAGCAGTACTTC	CASSLGTLSYEQYF
TRBV7-9	.	TRBJ2-1	TRBD2	TGTGCCAGCAGCTTAACGGGGGCGGGAGGGCTGCAGTTCTTC	CASSLTGAGGLQFF
TRBV29-1	.	TRBJ2-7	TRBD2	TGCAGCGTACAAGGGGGGACTAGCGGTACCTACGAGCAGTACTTC	CSVQGGTSGTYEQYF
TRBV7-2	.	TRBJ1-2	.	TGTGCCAGCAGCCAGCAGGGAGGCTATGGCTACACCTTC	CASSQQGGYGYTF
TRBV4-1	.	TRBJ2-7	TRBD1	TGCGCCAGCAGCCAACGGGACAGGGAGTCCTACGAGCAGTACTTC	CASSQRDRESYEQYF
TRBV6-1	.	TRBJ2-5	.	TGTGCCAGCTCCAGAGGGACAGCCGGGGGAGAGACCCAGTACTTC	CASSRGTAGGETQYF
TRBV10-3	.	TRBJ2-7	.	TGTGCCATCAGTGAGTCGAGCAGGGTAATAGGGGAGCAGTACTTC	CAISESSRVIGEQYF
TRBV5-1	.	TRBJ1-3	TRBD1	TGCGCCAGCAGCTTGGCCGGGACAGGGGGCTCTGGAAACACCATATATTTT	CASSLAGTGGSGNTIYF
TRBV7-9	.	TRBJ2-3	.	TGTGCCAGCAGCTTAGGCGCGGGCGCAGATACGCAGTATTTT	CASSLGAGADTQYF
TRBV6-1	.	TRBJ1-3	.	TGTGCCAGCAGTGCGCTCCAGGGTCCTGGAAACACCATATATTTT	CASSALQGPGNTIYF
TRBV19	.	TRBJ1-5	.	TGTGCCAGTAGCATAGGGGGGCAGGGTAATCAGCCCCAGCATTTT	CASSIGGQGNQPQHF
TRBV19	.	TRBJ1-1	.	TGTGCCAGTAGTCCACCGGGAGGGAACACTGAAGCTTTCTTT	CASSPPGGNTEAFF
TRBV1	.	TRBJ2-1	.	TGCACCAGCAGCCATAGACAGGGAAATGAGCAGTTCTTC	CTSSHRQGNEQFF
TRBV19	few	TRBJ1-2	.	TGTGCCAGTAGTATAGGGCACTTTAGCTCGGGCTACACCTTC	CASSIGHFSSGYTF
TRBV7-2	.	TRBJ1-5	.	TGTGCCAGCAGCTTTAGGGGGAGCAATCAGCCCCAGCATTTT	CASSFRGSNQPQHF
TRBV7-9	.	TRBJ2-7	TRBD1	TGTGCCAGTGGCCCCGGGGGACAGGTGTATGAGCAGTACTTC	CASGPGGQVYEQYF
TRBV7-6	.	TRBJ2-3	TRBD1	TGTGCCAGCAGCTTAGGGGACAGCGTCGATAGCACAGATACGCAGTATTTT	CASSLGDSVDSTDTQYF
TRBV4-1	.	TRBJ2-3	.	TGCGCCAGCAGCCAAGGAAGCAGGGGTGTAGTCCCCACAGATACGCAGTATTTT	CASSQGSRGVVPTDTQYF
TRBV5-4	.	TRBJ2-7	TRBD2	TGTGCCAGCAGCCAGGGACTAGCGGATTACGAGCAGTACTTC	CASSQGLADYEQYF